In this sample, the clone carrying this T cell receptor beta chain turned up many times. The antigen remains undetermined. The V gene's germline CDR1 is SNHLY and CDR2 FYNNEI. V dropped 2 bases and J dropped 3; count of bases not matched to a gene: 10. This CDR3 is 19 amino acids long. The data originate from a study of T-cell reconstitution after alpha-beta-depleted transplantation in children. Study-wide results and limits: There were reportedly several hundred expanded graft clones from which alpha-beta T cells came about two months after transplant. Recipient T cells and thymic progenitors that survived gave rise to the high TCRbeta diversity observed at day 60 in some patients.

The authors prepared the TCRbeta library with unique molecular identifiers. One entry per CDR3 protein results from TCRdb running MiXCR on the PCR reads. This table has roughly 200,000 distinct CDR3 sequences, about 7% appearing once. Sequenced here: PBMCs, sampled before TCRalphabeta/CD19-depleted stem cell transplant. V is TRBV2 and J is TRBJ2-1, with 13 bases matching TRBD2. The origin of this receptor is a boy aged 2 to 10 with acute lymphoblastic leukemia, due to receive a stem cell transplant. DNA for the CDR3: TGTGCCAGCAGTGAACCGACTAGCGGGGGGACGAGAAACTACAATGAGCAGTTCTTC. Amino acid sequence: CASSEPTSGGTRNYNEQFF.